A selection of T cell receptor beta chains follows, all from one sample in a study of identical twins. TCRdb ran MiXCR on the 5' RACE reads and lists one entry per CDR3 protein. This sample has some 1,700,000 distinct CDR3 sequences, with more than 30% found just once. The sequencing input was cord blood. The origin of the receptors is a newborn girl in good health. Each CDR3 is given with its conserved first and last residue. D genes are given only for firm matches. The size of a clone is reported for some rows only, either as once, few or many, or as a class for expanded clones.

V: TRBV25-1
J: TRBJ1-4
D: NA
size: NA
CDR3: CASTSLGPGFEKLFF
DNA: TGTGCCAGCACATCCCTTGGCCCGGGGTTTGAAAAACTGTTTTTT

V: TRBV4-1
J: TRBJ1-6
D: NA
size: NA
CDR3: CASSQDPLGSPLHF
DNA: TGCGCCAGCAGCCAAGATCCCTTAGGTTCACCCCTCCACTTT

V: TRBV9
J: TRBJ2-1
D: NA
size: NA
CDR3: CASSVVTGLRRNEQFF
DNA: TGTGCCAGCAGCGTAGTCACGGGACTTAGAAGAAATGAGCAGTTCTTC

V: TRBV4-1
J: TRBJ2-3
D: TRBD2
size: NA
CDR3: CASSPILREGGDTQYF
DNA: TGCGCCAGCAGCCCTATTCTCCGGGAGGGTGGAGATACGCAGTATTTT

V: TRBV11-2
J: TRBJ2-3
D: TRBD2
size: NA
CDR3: CASSSGTSGGASTDTQYF
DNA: TGTGCCAGCAGCTCCGGGACTAGCGGGGGTGCTAGCACAGATACGCAGTATTTT

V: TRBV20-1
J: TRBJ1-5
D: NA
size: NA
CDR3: CSALRRNQPQHF
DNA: TGCAGTGCTCTCCGGCGGAATCAGCCCCAGCATTTT

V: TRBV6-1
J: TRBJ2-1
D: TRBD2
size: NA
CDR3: CASRLLAGSYNEQFF
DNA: TGTGCCAGCAGGCTTTTAGCGGGCAGCTACAATGAGCAGTTCTTC

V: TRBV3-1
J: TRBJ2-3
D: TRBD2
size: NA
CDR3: CASSQGTSGTQYF
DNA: TGTGCCAGCAGCCAAGGAACTAGCGGGACGCAGTATTTT

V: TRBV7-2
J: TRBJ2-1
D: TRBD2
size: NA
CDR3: CASSPPSGGAFEQFF
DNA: TGTGCCAGCAGCCCCCCTAGCGGGGGGGCCTTTGAGCAGTTCTTC

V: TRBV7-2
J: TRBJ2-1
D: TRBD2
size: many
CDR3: CASSLGLAGNEQFF
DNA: TGCGCCAGCAGCTTGGGACTAGCGGGCAATGAGCAGTTCTTC

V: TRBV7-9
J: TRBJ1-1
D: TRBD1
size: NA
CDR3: CASSAGTGGNTEAFF
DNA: TGTGCCAGCAGCGCCGGGACAGGGGGGAACACTGAAGCTTTCTTT

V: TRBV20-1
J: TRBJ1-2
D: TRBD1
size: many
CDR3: CSARAHRDRVYGYTF
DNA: TGCAGTGCTAGGGCCCATAGGGACAGGGTTTATGGCTACACCTTC

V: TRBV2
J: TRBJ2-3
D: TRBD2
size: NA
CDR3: CASSGAGGPDMQYF
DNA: TGTGCCAGCAGTGGGGCGGGAGGGCCAGATATGCAGTATTTT

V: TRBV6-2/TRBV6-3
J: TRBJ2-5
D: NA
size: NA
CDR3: CASSYFRTGPNEQYF
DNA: TGTGCCAGCAGTTACTTCCGGACTGGCCCAAATGAGCAGTACTTC

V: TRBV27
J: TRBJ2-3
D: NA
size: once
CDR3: CASSLSGPPVNPDTQYF
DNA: TGTGCCAGCAGTTTATCAGGGCCCCCAGTGAACCCAGATACGCAGTATTTT

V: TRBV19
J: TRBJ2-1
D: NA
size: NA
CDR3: CAATALGIEQFF
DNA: TGTGCCGCCACCGCCTTGGGGATTGAGCAGTTCTTC

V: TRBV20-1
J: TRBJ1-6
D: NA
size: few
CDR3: CSAREERDSPLHF
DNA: TGCAGTGCTAGAGAGGAGAGAGATTCACCCCTCCACTTT

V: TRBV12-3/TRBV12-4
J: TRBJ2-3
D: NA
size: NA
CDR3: CASSWMSTDTEYF
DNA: TGTGCCAGCAGTTGGATGAGCACAGATACGGAGTATTTT

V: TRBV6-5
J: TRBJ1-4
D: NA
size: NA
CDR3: CASSYAEGDEKLFF
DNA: TGTGCCAGCAGTTACGCTGAGGGGGATGAAAAACTGTTTTTT

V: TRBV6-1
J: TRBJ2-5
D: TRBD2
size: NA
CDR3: CASSELAGGPETQYF
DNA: TGTGCCAGCAGTGAACTAGCGGGGGGGCCAGAGACCCAGTACTTC

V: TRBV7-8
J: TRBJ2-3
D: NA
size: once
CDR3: CASSWRTVKDTQYF
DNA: TGTGCCAGCAGCTGGCGGACAGTAAAAGATACGCAGTATTTT

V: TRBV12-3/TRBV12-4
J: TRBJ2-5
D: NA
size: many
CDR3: CASSPPSSQQETQYF
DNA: TGTGCCAGCAGCCCTCCTAGTTCGCAACAAGAGACCCAGTACTTC

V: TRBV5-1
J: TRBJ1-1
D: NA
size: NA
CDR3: CASSSHIPNTEAFF
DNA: TGCGCCAGCAGCTCCCACATACCGAACACTGAAGCTTTCTTT

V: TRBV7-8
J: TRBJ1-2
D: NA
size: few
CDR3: CASSLNWAVGSPMGDGYTF
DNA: TGTGCCAGCAGCTTAAATTGGGCGGTAGGGAGCCCAATGGGGGATGGCTACACCTTC

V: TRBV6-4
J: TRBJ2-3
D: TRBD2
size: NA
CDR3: CASSEEAGGHDTQYF
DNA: TGTGCCAGCAGTGAAGAAGCGGGAGGGCACGATACGCAGTATTTT

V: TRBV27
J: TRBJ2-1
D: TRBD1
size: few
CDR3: CASSNKTGAYNEQFF
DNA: TGTGCCAGCAGTAATAAGACAGGGGCCTACAATGAGCAGTTCTTC

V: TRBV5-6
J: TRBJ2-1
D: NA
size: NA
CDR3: CATKAGFLYNEQFF
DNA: TGTGCCACCAAGGCAGGTTTCCTCTACAATGAGCAGTTCTTC

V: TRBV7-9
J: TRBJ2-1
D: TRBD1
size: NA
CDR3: CASSLALGQGYNEQFF
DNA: TGTGCCAGCAGCTTAGCGCTGGGACAGGGGTACAATGAGCAGTTCTTC

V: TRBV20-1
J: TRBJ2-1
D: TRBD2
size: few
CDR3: CRLDPGSGGGNEQFF
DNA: TGCAGACTTGACCCGGGTAGCGGGGGGGGGAATGAGCAGTTCTTC

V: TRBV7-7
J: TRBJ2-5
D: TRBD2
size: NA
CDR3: CASSRNIRLAGRETQYF
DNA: TGTGCCAGCAGCCGTAATATCCGACTAGCGGGGCGGGAGACCCAGTACTTC

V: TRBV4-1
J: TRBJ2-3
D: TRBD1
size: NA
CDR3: CASSPSRGPTDTQYF
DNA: TGCGCCAGCAGCCCCTCCAGGGGGCCGACAGATACGCAGTATTTT

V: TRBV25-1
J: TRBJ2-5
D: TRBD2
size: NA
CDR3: CASSGGPGLIEETQYF
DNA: TGTGCCAGCAGTGGGGGACCGGGACTAATTGAAGAGACCCAGTACTTC

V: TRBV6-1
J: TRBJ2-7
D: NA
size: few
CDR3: CASSEGTQPYYEQYF
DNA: TGTGCCAGCAGTGAGGGAACGCAACCTTATTACGAGCAGTACTTC

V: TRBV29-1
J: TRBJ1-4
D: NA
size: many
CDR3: CSVRPFSNEKLFF
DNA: TGCAGCGTCAGGCCATTTTCCAATGAAAAACTGTTTTTT

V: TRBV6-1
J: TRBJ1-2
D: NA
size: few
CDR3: CASRDVGALYGYTF
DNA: TGTGCCAGCAGGGACGTCGGGGCTCTCTATGGCTACACCTTC

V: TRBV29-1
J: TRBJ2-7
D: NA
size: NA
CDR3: CSVGSGYEQYF
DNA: TGCAGCGTTGGGTCCGGGTACGAGCAGTACTTC

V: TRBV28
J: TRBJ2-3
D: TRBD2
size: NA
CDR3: CASSLVAGGRGDTQYF
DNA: TGTGCCAGCAGTTTGGTAGCGGGAGGGCGGGGAGATACGCAGTATTTT

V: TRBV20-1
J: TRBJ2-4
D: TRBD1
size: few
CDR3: CSAPRPGQGAREQYF
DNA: TGCAGTGCCCCGAGACCGGGACAGGGGGCGAGAGAGCAGTACTTC

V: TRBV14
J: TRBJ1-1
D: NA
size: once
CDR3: CASSRLVGGNTEAFF
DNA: TGTGCCAGCAGCCGGTTGGTCGGTGGGAACACTGAAGCTTTCTTT

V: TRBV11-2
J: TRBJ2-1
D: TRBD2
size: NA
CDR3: CASSLSDRTSPYNEQFF
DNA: TGTGCCAGCAGCTTATCAGATAGGACTAGCCCCTACAATGAGCAGTTCTTC

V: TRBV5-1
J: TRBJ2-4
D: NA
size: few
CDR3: CASSSLTKNIQYF
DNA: TGCGCCAGCAGCTCGTTGACAAAAAACATTCAGTACTTC

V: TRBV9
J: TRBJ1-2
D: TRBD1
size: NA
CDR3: CASSVVAGGTPYGYTF
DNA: TGTGCCAGCAGCGTAGTGGCAGGGGGTACCCCTTATGGCTACACCTTC

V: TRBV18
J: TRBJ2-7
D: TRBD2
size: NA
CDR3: CASSLTSAHEQYF
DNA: TGTGCCAGCTCCCTTACTAGCGCCCACGAGCAGTACTTC

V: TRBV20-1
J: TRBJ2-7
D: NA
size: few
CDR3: CSAGGTVGRSYEQYF
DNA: TGCAGTGCGGGGGGGACAGTGGGTAGGTCCTACGAGCAGTACTTC

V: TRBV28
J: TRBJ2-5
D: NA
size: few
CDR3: CASSYPPGQSQETQYF
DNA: TGTGCCAGCAGTTACCCGCCTGGACAGTCACAAGAGACCCAGTACTTC

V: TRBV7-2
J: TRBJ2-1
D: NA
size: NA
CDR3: CASSLVTGRNNEQFF
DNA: TGTGCCAGCAGCTTAGTTACGGGACGGAACAATGAGCAGTTCTTC